These T cell receptor beta chains were read from a single sample in a study of cytomegalovirus exposure and HLA in healthy donors. Method: immunoSEQ multiplex PCR; TCRdb's copy keeps in-frame clones and lacks some. The sample includes roughly 150,000 clones, 80% seen only once; the top ten take under 15%. The sequenced material came from PBMCs. These receptors originate from a woman aged 40-49 years in good health and CMV-seronegative. CDR3s include the opening cysteine and the closing phenylalanine or tryptophan. The D gene is left open where the match is weak. Not all rows give a size; the values are once, few, many and, for expanded clones, a class.

D | J | size | V | CDR3 | DNA
NA | TRBJ1-3 | once | TRBV7-9 | CASSFTQGKFGNTIYF | TGTGCCAGCAGCTTTACTCAGGGGAAATTCGGAAACACCATATATTTT
TRBD1 | TRBJ1-2 | NA | TRBV28 | CASSSPTGTGYSYGYTF | TGTGCCAGCAGTTCACCCACCGGGACAGGGTATAGCTATGGCTACACCTTC
NA | TRBJ1-1 | NA | TRBV2 | CASSERRQNTEAFF | TGTGCCAGCAGTGAAAGAAGACAGAACACTGAAGCTTTCTTT
NA | TRBJ2-5 | NA | TRBV28 | CAGRGGLGETQYF | TGTGCCGGAAGGGGGGGGCTGGGAGAGACCCAGTACTTC
TRBD1 | TRBJ2-5 | NA | TRBV19 | CASSGRQGEIETQYF | TGTGCCAGTAGTGGTAGACAGGGAGAAATTGAGACCCAGTACTTC
NA | TRBJ1-1 | NA | TRBV7-9 | CASSPAEGSKAFF | TGTGCCAGCAGCCCCGCCGAGGGCAGCAAAGCTTTCTTT
NA | TRBJ1-1 | few | TRBV7-9 | CASSPQSGLGMNTEAFF | TGTGCCAGCAGCCCCCAGAGCGGGCTAGGGATGAACACTGAAGCTTTCTTT
NA | TRBJ1-2 | NA | TRBV7-9 | CSSSLQERPNYGYTF | TGTTCCAGCAGCTTACAGGAAAGACCTAACTATGGCTACACCTTC
TRBD2 | TRBJ2-5 | NA | TRBV14 | CASSPGTSGRMATQYF | TGTGCCAGCAGCCCAGGGACTAGCGGGAGAATGGCGACCCAGTACTTC
TRBD1 | TRBJ2-1 | NA | TRBV4-3 | CASSQGHHRGGFYNEQFF | TGCGCCAGCAGCCAAGGTCACCACAGAGGGGGCTTCTACAATGAGCAGTTCTTC
NA | TRBJ2-7 | NA | TRBV28 | CASIGGGGRLYEQYF | TGTGCCAGCATCGGAGGAGGGGGCAGACTCTACGAGCAGTACTTC
NA | TRBJ1-1 | NA | TRBV28 | CASSRQRTEAFF | TGTGCCAGCAGCCGACAGCGAACCGAAGCTTTCTTT